Presented here are 21 T cell receptor beta chains from one specimen sequenced in a study of cytomegalovirus exposure and HLA in healthy donors. Vbeta (60) and Jbeta (13) primers were used in the PCR. TCRdb's copy holds only in-frame clones and misses some; the assay was immunoSEQ multiplex PCR. The table lists approximately 150,000 clones, roughly 65% of them singletons. Sequenced: PBMCs. The source of these receptors is a woman aged 18-29 years in good health and CMV-seropositive.

This chain uses TRBV14 with TRBJ2-1; 10 bases map to TRBD1. Germline CDR1 SGHDN, CDR2 FVKESK. This CDR3 is built from 15 residues. V lost 3 bases and J lost 8; bases outside the gene matches: 7. The DNA for the CDR3 is TGTGCCAGCAGCCACCCGGGACAGGGGATCGATGAGCAGTTCTTC. This gives the protein CASSHPGQGIDEQFF. The full variable domain, rest sourced from reference TRBV14 and TRBJ2-1, is EAGVTQFPSHSVIEKGQTVTLRCDPISGHDNLYWYRRVMGKEIKFLLHFVKESKQDESGMPNNRFLAERTGGTYSTLKVQPAELEDSGVYFCASSHPGQGIDEQFFGPGTRLTVL.

The rearrangement uses TRBV4-2 and TRBJ1-6; D not certain. The CDR3 runs to 19 residues. Germline assignment: CDR1 LGHNA and CDR2 YNFKEQ. Trimming took 0 bases from V and 3 from J, leaving 18 bases between them. CDR3 residues: CASSQDLKATSDYNSPLHF. CDR3 coding DNA: TGTGCCAGCAGCCAAGATCTGAAAGCCACTTCTGACTATAATTCACCCCTCCACTTT.

The rearrangement uses TRBV28 and TRBJ1-2; the D gene is possibly TRBD1 (6 bases). The CDR3 consists of 15 residues. V gave up 7 bases and J gave up 4 bases, with 19 bases separating them. Germline V gene data show CDR1 as MDHEN and CDR2 as SYDVKM. The CDR3 reads CASTTRGGLGYGYTF. CDR3 nucleotide sequence: TGTGCCAGCACCACCCGGGGGGGGCTAGGCTATGGCTACACCTTC.

The chain is built from TRBV25-1 and TRBJ2-3, with TRBD2 matching over 8 bases. The CDR3 is 17 residues long. The germline CDR1 and CDR2 sequences are MGHDK and SYGVNS. V was clipped by 6 bases and J by 1 base; unmatched bases: 12. The CDR3 loop reads CASRGEGWRGGTDTQYF. CDR3 coding DNA: TGTGCCAGCAGGGGAGAAGGATGGCGGGGGGGCACAGATACGCAGTATTTT. Full variable domain (rest looked up from reference TRBV25-1 and TRBJ2-3): EADIYQTPRYLVIGTGKKITLECSQTMGHDKMYWYQQDPGMELHLIHYSYGVNSTEKGDLSSESTVSRIRTEHFPLTLESARPSHTSQYLCASRGEGWRGGTDTQYFGPGTRLTVL.

The chain recombines TRBV6-1 with TRBJ2-1, with 7 bases that match TRBD2. Trimming took 5 bases from V and 5 from J; bases not matched to a gene: 9. Germline CDR1 is MNHNS and CDR2 is SASEGT. The CDR3 is 15 residues long. CDR3 sequence (DNA): TGTGCCAGCAGTAAACTAGCGAACCTTAACAATGAGCAGTTCTTC. This sequence encodes CASSKLANLNNEQFF.

The V gene is TRBV21-1, the J gene TRBJ1-5. TRBV21-1 constitutes a pseudogene. The CDR3 sequence is 17 residues long. This CDR3 reads CASSNRSGGGSNQPQHF. The CDR3, as DNA: TGTGCCAGCAGCAACAGATCTGGGGGGGGGAGCAATCAGCCCCAGCATTTT.

The rearrangement links TRBV19 to TRBJ2-5; 8 bases align to TRBD1. The CDR3 is 14 residues long. Looked up from germline, CDR1 is LNHDA and CDR2 is SQIVND (reference sequence). Trimming took 2 bases from V and 6 from J; bases not matched to a gene: 5. CDR3 coding DNA: TGTGCCAGTAGTATAAGCCAGGGGGCTAAGACCCAGTACTTC. Protein: CASSISQGAKTQYF.

This sequence joins TRBV6-5 and TRBJ2-7; TRBD1 might be the D (6 bases). The CDR3 loop spans 11 amino acids. Germline CDR1 and CDR2: MNHEY and SVGAGI. V gave up 2 bases and J gave up 13 bases, with 12 bases separating them. The DNA for the CDR3 is TGTGCCAGCAGTTACGGGGGCAGGTTCTACTTC. Translated: CASSYGGRFYF.

The rearrangement links TRBV9 to TRBJ2-5; the match to TRBD2 covers 9 bases. CDR3 length: 18 residues. Germline V lookup: CDR1 SGDLS, CDR2 YYNGEE. J gave up 4 bases and V 3 bases, and 16 bases lay outside the gene matches. CDR3 region: CASSGRGGRAGSRETQYF. CDR3 bases: TGTGCCAGCAGCGGAAGGGGCGGGAGGGCCGGTTCAAGAGAGACCCAGTACTTC. The full variable domain, its missing parts supplied by reference TRBV9 and TRBJ2-5, is DSGVTQTPKHLITATGQRVTLRCSPRSGDLSVYWYQQSLDQGLQFLIQYYNGEERAKGNILERFSAQQFPDLHSELNLSSLELGDSALYFCASSGRGGRAGSRETQYFGPGTRLLVL.

The chain combines TRBV5-1 with TRBJ2-5, with D perhaps TRBD1 (6 bases). V lost 4 bases to trimming and J lost 2 bases, with 15 bases between them. The CDR3 totals 15 residues. Germline V gene sequence: CDR1 SGHRS, CDR2 YFSETQ. The CDR3 DNA reads TGCGCCAGCAGCGCCCAGGGGTATTCACAAGAGACCCAGTACTTC. Protein product: CASSAQGYSQETQYF.

This chain uses TRBV27 with TRBJ2-4; D is possibly TRBD1 (5 bases). This CDR3 is 13 amino acids long. V was cut by 4 bases and J by 8 bases, with 12 bases left in between. CDR1 MNHEY and CDR2 SMNVEV come from the germline V gene (reference sequence). CDR3 region: CASSSQGGDIQYF. The CDR3 nucleotides read TGTGCCAGCAGTTCCCAGGGTGGCGACATTCAGTACTTC.

The chain combines TRBV6-1 with TRBJ1-1; D is unresolved. The V gene's germline CDR1 is MNHNS and CDR2 SASEGT. The CDR3 is made up of 13 amino acids. V lost 7 bases to trimming and J lost 1 base, with 10 bases between them. CDR3 in DNA: TGTGCCAGCACCGGGAGAGGGAACACTGAAGCTTTCTTT. It encodes CASTGRGNTEAFF.

The V and J genes are TRBV21-1 and TRBJ1-1; TRBD1, the table's D call, lacks a check against the DNA. TRBV21-1 is marked as a pseudogene. This CDR3 region has 17 residues. The CDR3 DNA follows: TGTGCCAGCAGCCCAACCAGAGGGCGGGACAGGGGGTGTGAAGCTTTCTTT. This encodes CASSPTRGRDRGCEAFF.

The CDR3 is CASSLSANYGYTF. The CDR3 nucleotides are TGTGCCAGTAGTCTGTCAGCTAACTATGGCTACACCTTC. The V gene is TRBV19, the J gene TRBJ1-2, with D unclear. Trimming left V 5 bases short and J 0 bases short, with 7 bases between. The CDR3 totals 13 residues. Germline V gives CDR1 LNHDA, CDR2 SQIVND (reference sequence).

This rearrangement joins TRBV6-4 to TRBJ1-2; 7 bases line up with TRBD1. Germline loops: CDR1 MRHNA, CDR2 SNTAGT. The CDR3 runs to 12 residues. V was pared by 2 bases and J by 8 bases, with 2 bases of the junction left unmatched. DNA for the CDR3: TGTGCCAGCAGTGACACAGGGGAAGGCTACACCTTC. Translated: CASSDTGEGYTF.

This clone was counted only a few times. This chain connects TRBV7-2 to TRBJ1-3; no reliable D call. Trimming removed 2 bases from V and 0 bases from J, with 5 bases in between. CDR1 is SGHTA and CDR2 is FQGNSA in the germline V gene. This CDR3 region has 14 residues. In DNA, the CDR3 is TGTGCCAGCAGCTTACGGGTCTCTGGAAACACCATATATTTT. Translation gives CASSLRVSGNTIYF.

In this sample, this clone turned up once. The V call is TRBV4-3, the J call TRBJ2-3, with 7 bases aligning to TRBD1. The CDR3 loop spans 16 amino acids. Germline values: CDR1 LGHNA, CDR2 YSLEER. The trim removed 1 base at V and 2 bases at J, leaving 6 bases unmatched. The CDR3 sequence is CASSQVLGTDTDTQYF. CDR3 in DNA: TGCGCCAGCAGCCAAGTGTTGGGGACAGACACAGATACGCAGTATTTT.

J is TRBJ1-6 and V is TRBV5-4; 8 positions agree with TRBD1. The CDR3 totals 15 residues. The germline gives CDR1 SGHNT, CDR2 YYREEE (reference sequence). The J segment lost 10 bases and the V segment lost 0 bases, leaving 6 bases of the junction unmatched. CDR3 DNA: TGTGCCAGCAGCTTGGATCCAGGGGGCGGATCACCCCTCCACTTT. Protein: CASSLDPGGGSPLHF. Together with reference TRBV5-4 and TRBJ1-6, the CDR3 gives the full variable domain: ETGVTQSPTHLIKTRGQQVTLRCSSQSGHNTVSWYQQALGQGPQFIFQYYREEENGRGNFPPRFSGLQFPNYSSELNVNALELDDSALYLCASSLDPGGGSPLHFGNGTRLTVT.

The chain couples TRBV25-1 to TRBJ2-3; TRBD2 agrees at 11 bases. The J segment lost 4 bases and the V segment lost 3 bases, leaving 6 bases of the junction unmatched. CDR1 and CDR2 (germline): MGHDK, SYGVNS. The CDR3 loop spans 16 amino acids. CDR3 nucleotides: TGTGCCAGCAGTGAGGGACTAGCGGAGGGGTCAGATACGCAGTATTTT. Translating gives CASSEGLAEGSDTQYF.

The gene calls are TRBV9 and TRBJ1-6; 7 positions agree with TRBD1. V trimming: 3 bases; J trimming: 6 bases; junction bases outside the gene matches: 9. Per germline, CDR1 SGDLS and CDR2 YYNGEE. This CDR3 has 16 residues. The CDR3: CASSGTVGTVNSPLHF. The CDR3 DNA is TGTGCCAGCAGCGGAACAGTAGGGACAGTTAATTCACCCCTCCACTTT.

This chain joins TRBV18 and TRBJ1-1, with 9 nucleotides matching TRBD1. The junction had 6 bases not matched to a gene; V was cut back by 1 base and J by 12 bases. The CDR3 is 13 residues long. Germline V gene data show CDR1 as KGHSH and CDR2 as LQKENI. The CDR3 DNA reads as TGTGCCAGCTCACCACAGGACAGGGGTTCGTCTTTCTTT. This encodes CASSPQDRGSSFF. Full variable domain (outside the CDR3, taken from reference TRBV18 and TRBJ1-1): NAGVMQNPRHLVRRRGQEARLRCSPMKGHSHVYWYRQLPEEGLKFMVYLQKENIIDESGMPKERFSAEFPKEGPSILRIQQVVRGDSAAYFCASSPQDRGSSFFGQGTRLTVV.